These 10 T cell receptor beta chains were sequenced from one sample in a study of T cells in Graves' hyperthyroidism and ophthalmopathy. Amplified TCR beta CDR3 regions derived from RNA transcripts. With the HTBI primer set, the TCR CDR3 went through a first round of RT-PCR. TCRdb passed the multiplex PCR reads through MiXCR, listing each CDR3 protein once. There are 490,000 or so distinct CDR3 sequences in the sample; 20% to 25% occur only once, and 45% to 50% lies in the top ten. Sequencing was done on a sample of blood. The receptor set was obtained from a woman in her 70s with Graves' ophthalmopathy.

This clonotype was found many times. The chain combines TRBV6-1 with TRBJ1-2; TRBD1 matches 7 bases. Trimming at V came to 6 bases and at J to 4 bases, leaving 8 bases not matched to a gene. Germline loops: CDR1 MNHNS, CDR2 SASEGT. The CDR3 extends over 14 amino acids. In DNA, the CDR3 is TGTGCCAGCAGGGTCGCACAGGGGAGCTATGGCTACACCTTC. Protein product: CASRVAQGSYGYTF.

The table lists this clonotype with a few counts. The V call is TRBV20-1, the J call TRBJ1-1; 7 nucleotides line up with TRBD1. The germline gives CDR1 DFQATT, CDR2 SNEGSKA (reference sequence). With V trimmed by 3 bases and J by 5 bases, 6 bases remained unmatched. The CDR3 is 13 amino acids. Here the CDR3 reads CSASQQGRTEAFF. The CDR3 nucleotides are TGCAGTGCTAGCCAACAGGGGAGGACTGAAGCTTTCTTT.

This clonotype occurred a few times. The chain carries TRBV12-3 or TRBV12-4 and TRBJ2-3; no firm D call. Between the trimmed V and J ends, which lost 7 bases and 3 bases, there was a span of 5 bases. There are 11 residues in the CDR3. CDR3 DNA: TGTGCCAGCAAGAGGACAGATACGCAGTATTTT. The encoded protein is CASKRTDTQYF.

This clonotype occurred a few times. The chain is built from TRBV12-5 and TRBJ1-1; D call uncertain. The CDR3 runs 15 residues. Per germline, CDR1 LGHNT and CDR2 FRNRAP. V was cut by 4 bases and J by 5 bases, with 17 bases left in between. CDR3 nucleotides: TGTGCTAGTGGTTCCCGAAGGTTATTAGGGACTGAAGCTTTCTTT. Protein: CASGSRRLLGTEAFF.

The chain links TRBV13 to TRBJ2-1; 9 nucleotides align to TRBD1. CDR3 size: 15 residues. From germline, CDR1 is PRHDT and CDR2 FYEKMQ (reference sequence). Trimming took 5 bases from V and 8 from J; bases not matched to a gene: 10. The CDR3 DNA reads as TGTGCCAGCAGCACCGGACAGGGGATTAGGGATGAGCAGTTCTTC. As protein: CASSTGQGIRDEQFF.

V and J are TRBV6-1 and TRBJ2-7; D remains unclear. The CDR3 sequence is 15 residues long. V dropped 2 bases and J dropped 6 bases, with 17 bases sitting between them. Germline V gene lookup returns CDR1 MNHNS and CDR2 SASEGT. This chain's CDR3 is CASSEYQIWSREQYF. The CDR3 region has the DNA TGTGCCAGCAGTGAATATCAGATTTGGAGCCGCGAGCAGTACTTC.

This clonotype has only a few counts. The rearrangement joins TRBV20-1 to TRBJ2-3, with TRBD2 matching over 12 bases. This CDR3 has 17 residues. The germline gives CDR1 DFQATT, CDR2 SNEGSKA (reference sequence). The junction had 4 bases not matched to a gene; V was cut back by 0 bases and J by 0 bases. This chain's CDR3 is CSARDRGTSGSTDTQYF. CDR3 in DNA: TGCAGTGCTAGAGATCGGGGGACTAGCGGGAGCACAGATACGCAGTATTTT.

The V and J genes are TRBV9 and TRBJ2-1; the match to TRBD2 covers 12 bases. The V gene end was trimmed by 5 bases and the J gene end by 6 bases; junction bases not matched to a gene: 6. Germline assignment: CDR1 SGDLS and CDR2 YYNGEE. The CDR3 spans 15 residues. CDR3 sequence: CASSERTSGTNEQFF. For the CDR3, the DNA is TGTGCCAGCAGTGAGAGGACTAGCGGGACCAATGAGCAGTTCTTC.

The DNA of the CDR3 is TGTGCCAGCAGTTTATGGAACTGGAGCGACAGGGGGCGACGGGAGGAAGCTTTCTTT. It specifies CASSLWNWSDRGRREEAFF. V and J are TRBV27 and TRBJ1-1, with 10 bases that match TRBD1. CDR1 and CDR2 from the germline V gene are MNHEY and SMNVEV (reference sequence). The CDR3 totals 19 residues. The trim removed 1 base at V and 8 bases at J, leaving 19 bases unmatched.

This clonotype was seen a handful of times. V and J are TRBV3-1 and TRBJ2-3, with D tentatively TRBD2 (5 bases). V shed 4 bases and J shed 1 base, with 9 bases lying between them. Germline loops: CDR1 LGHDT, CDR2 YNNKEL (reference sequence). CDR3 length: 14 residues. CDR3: CASSRRGGTDTQYF. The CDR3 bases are TGTGCCAGCAGCCGCCGGGGAGGCACAGATACGCAGTATTTT.